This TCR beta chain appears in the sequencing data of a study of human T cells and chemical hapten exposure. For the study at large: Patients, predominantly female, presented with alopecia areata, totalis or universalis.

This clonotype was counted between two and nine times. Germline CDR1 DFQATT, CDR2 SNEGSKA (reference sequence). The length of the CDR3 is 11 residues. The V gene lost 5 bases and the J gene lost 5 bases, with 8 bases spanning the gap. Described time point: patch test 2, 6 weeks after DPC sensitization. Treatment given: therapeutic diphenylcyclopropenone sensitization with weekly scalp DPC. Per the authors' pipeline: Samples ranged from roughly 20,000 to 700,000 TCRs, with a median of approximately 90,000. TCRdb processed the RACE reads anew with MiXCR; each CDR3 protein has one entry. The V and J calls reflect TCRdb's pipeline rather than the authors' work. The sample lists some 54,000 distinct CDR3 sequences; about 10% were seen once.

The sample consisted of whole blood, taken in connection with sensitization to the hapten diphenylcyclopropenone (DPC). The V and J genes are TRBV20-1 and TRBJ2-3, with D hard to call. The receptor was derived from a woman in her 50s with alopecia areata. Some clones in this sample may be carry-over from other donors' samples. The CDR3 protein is CSARLKDTQYF. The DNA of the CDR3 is TGCAGTGCTCGGCTTAAAGATACGCAGTATTTT.